The rows below give T cell receptor beta chains drawn from one sample of a study of shared clonotypes between healthy human individuals. Produced via immunoSEQ multiplex PCR; TCRdb's table is partial and in-frame only. The top ten hold approximately 1.2% of the sample, which has 1.4 million to 1.5 million clones, more than 95% seen once. Material: naive CD4+ T cells sorted from blood. The receptors here all came from a man younger than 40 in good health. The CDR3 runs from the conserved cysteine through the conserved F or W. The D gene is left open where the match is weak. Clone size is stated in some rows and not others, as once, few, many or a class when expanded.

d_call: TRBD1
clone_size: -
j_call: TRBJ2-5
v_call: TRBV5-1
cdr3_nt: TGCGCCAGCAGCCGATGGGACAGGGGTTCTCCCGGACAGACCCAGTACTTC
cdr3_aa: CASSRWDRGSPGQTQYF

d_call: -
clone_size: few
j_call: TRBJ2-7
v_call: TRBV27
cdr3_nt: TGTGCCAGCAGTTTACCCGGGGGCGAGCAGTACTTC
cdr3_aa: CASSLPGGEQYF

d_call: -
clone_size: -
j_call: TRBJ2-7
v_call: TRBV25-1
cdr3_nt: TGTGCCAGCAGTGAATTGGGGAGGAGCAACGAGCAGTACTTC
cdr3_aa: CASSELGRSNEQYF

d_call: -
clone_size: -
j_call: TRBJ2-2
v_call: TRBV19
cdr3_nt: TGTGCCACCACTCCGGGACAACCGAACACCGGGGAGCTGTTTTTT
cdr3_aa: CATTPGQPNTGELFF

d_call: TRBD2
clone_size: -
j_call: TRBJ2-1
v_call: TRBV7-9
cdr3_nt: TGTGCCAGCAGCTTGGAGGTCGTAGCGGGCAAGAATGAGCAGTTCTTC
cdr3_aa: CASSLEVVAGKNEQFF

d_call: TRBD1
clone_size: -
j_call: TRBJ1-5
v_call: TRBV27
cdr3_nt: TGTGCCACCTCCCCTCGGGGACAGGGTCATCAGCCCCAGCATTTT
cdr3_aa: CATSPRGQGHQPQHF

d_call: -
clone_size: -
j_call: TRBJ2-7
v_call: TRBV5-5
cdr3_nt: TGTGCCAGCAGCTTGGAGCCAGGGGTCCACTACGAGCAGTACTTC
cdr3_aa: CASSLEPGVHYEQYF

d_call: TRBD2
clone_size: -
j_call: TRBJ2-3
v_call: TRBV27
cdr3_nt: TGTGCCACTAAGATGGGGACTAGGGGGGATACGCAGTATTTT
cdr3_aa: CATKMGTRGDTQYF

d_call: -
clone_size: -
j_call: TRBJ2-1
v_call: TRBV5-1
cdr3_nt: TGCGCCAGCAGCCTTACAGCCAACTCCTACAATGAGCAGTTCTTC
cdr3_aa: CASSLTANSYNEQFF

d_call: TRBD1
clone_size: -
j_call: TRBJ2-7
v_call: TRBV15
cdr3_nt: TGTGCCACCAGCAGAGTTCCGGGACAGGGGGACTACGAGCAGTACTTC
cdr3_aa: CATSRVPGQGDYEQYF

d_call: TRBD2
clone_size: -
j_call: TRBJ2-1
v_call: TRBV5-6
cdr3_nt: TGTGCCAGCAGCTTGGATAGCGGGAGAGTCTACAATGAGCAGTTCTTC
cdr3_aa: CASSLDSGRVYNEQFF

d_call: -
clone_size: -
j_call: TRBJ2-5
v_call: TRBV29-1
cdr3_nt: TGCAGCGTGGACACCGGGAACGGGGAAGAGACCCAGTACTTC
cdr3_aa: CSVDTGNGEETQYF

d_call: TRBD2
clone_size: -
j_call: TRBJ2-1
v_call: TRBV5-1
cdr3_nt: TGCGCCAGCAGCCATTCAGCGGGAGGGAACAATGAGCAGTTCTTC
cdr3_aa: CASSHSAGGNNEQFF

d_call: TRBD2
clone_size: -
j_call: TRBJ2-3
v_call: TRBV7-7
cdr3_nt: TGTGCTAGCAGCCCCGGGACTAGCGGCACAGATACGCAGTATTTT
cdr3_aa: CASSPGTSGTDTQYF

d_call: -
clone_size: -
j_call: TRBJ1-1
v_call: TRBV4-3
cdr3_nt: TGCGCCAGCAGCCAAGATCGCTCTAGGGATCCGCCTGAAGCTTTCTTT
cdr3_aa: CASSQDRSRDPPEAFF

d_call: TRBD2
clone_size: -
j_call: TRBJ2-3
v_call: TRBV7-2
cdr3_nt: TGTGCCAGCAGCTTACGGGGAGGGACAGATACGCAGTATTTT
cdr3_aa: CASSLRGGTDTQYF

d_call: -
clone_size: -
j_call: TRBJ2-2
v_call: TRBV2
cdr3_nt: TGTGCCAGCAGGGACCTTAGACCCGGGGAGCTGTTTTTT
cdr3_aa: CASRDLRPGELFF

d_call: TRBD2
clone_size: -
j_call: TRBJ2-1
v_call: TRBV5-4
cdr3_nt: TGTGCCAGCAGCCGTACTCTCAGCGGGGATGGGGAGCAGTTCTTC
cdr3_aa: CASSRTLSGDGEQFF

d_call: TRBD1
clone_size: once
j_call: TRBJ2-5
v_call: TRBV5-5
cdr3_nt: TGTGCCAGCAGCTTGGGACAGGGGGCACAAGAGACCCAGTACTTC
cdr3_aa: CASSLGQGAQETQYF

d_call: TRBD1
clone_size: -
j_call: TRBJ2-6
v_call: TRBV7-3
cdr3_nt: TGTGCCAGCAGCTTAAGGTCCTCTATGGGACAGGGAATTTCTGGGGCCAACGTCCTGACTTTC
cdr3_aa: CASSLRSSMGQGISGANVLTF

d_call: -
clone_size: -
j_call: TRBJ1-1
v_call: TRBV14
cdr3_nt: TGTGCCAGCAGCCAAATTACAGGGCGTTACACTGAAGCTTTCTTT
cdr3_aa: CASSQITGRYTEAFF

d_call: -
clone_size: -
j_call: TRBJ2-5
v_call: TRBV10-3
cdr3_nt: TGTGCCATCAGAGACGGGGCGGGATCGGAGACCCAGTACTTC
cdr3_aa: CAIRDGAGSETQYF

d_call: TRBD2
clone_size: -
j_call: TRBJ2-1
v_call: TRBV29-1
cdr3_nt: TGCAGCGTGAAGACTAGCGGGTCTTGGGACAATGAGCAGTTCTTC
cdr3_aa: CSVKTSGSWDNEQFF

d_call: -
clone_size: once
j_call: TRBJ2-3
v_call: TRBV5-1
cdr3_nt: TGCGCCAGCAGCTTTGAGGGGTTTAGCACAGATACGCAGTATTTT
cdr3_aa: CASSFEGFSTDTQYF

d_call: -
clone_size: -
j_call: TRBJ1-1
v_call: TRBV28
cdr3_nt: TGTGCCAGCAGGCCGGATCGCGGGAAAGCTTTCTTT
cdr3_aa: CASRPDRGKAFF

d_call: -
clone_size: -
j_call: TRBJ1-2
v_call: TRBV11-1
cdr3_nt: TGTGCCAGCAGCCCCCGTCGGGCAGGTCTGGAGTATGGCTACACCTTC
cdr3_aa: CASSPRRAGLEYGYTF

d_call: -
clone_size: -
j_call: TRBJ2-7
v_call: TRBV7-8
cdr3_nt: TGTGCCAGCAGCTTAAATGGGGGGATCTACGAGCAGTACTTC
cdr3_aa: CASSLNGGIYEQYF

d_call: TRBD1
clone_size: -
j_call: TRBJ1-5
v_call: TRBV7-9
cdr3_nt: TGTGCCAGCAGCCCCGGGACAGGGGAGAGTCAGCCCCAGCATTTT
cdr3_aa: CASSPGTGESQPQHF

d_call: -
clone_size: -
j_call: TRBJ2-3
v_call: TRBV4-3
cdr3_nt: TGCGCCAGCAGCCTCATAGGCTCGGCGCCGGGAGATACGCAGTATTTT
cdr3_aa: CASSLIGSAPGDTQYF

d_call: TRBD1
clone_size: -
j_call: TRBJ2-5
v_call: TRBV14
cdr3_nt: TGTGCCAGCAGCCAAGCCGGGACAGGGCCTAAGACCCAGTACTTC
cdr3_aa: CASSQAGTGPKTQYF

d_call: TRBD1
clone_size: -
j_call: TRBJ2-7
v_call: TRBV5-6
cdr3_nt: TGTGCCAGCAGTTCTGGGCCTGACAGGGCACCCTACGAGCAGTACTTC
cdr3_aa: CASSSGPDRAPYEQYF

d_call: TRBD1
clone_size: -
j_call: TRBJ2-5
v_call: TRBV28
cdr3_nt: TGTGCCAGCAGTACCACAGGGGGCATGGAGACCCAGTACTTC
cdr3_aa: CASSTTGGMETQYF

d_call: TRBD2
clone_size: -
j_call: TRBJ2-6
v_call: TRBV5-8
cdr3_nt: TGTGCCAGCAGTCCCCGGGGGGGAGGGGCCAACGTCCTGACTTTC
cdr3_aa: CASSPRGGGANVLTF

d_call: -
clone_size: -
j_call: TRBJ2-7
v_call: TRBV7-9
cdr3_nt: TGTGCCAGCAGCTTAAAATCCTACGAGCAGTACTTC
cdr3_aa: CASSLKSYEQYF

d_call: -
clone_size: -
j_call: TRBJ2-4
v_call: TRBV2
cdr3_nt: TGTGCCAGCAGTGAAGAGGTCGGGACTAAAAACATTCAGTACTTC
cdr3_aa: CASSEEVGTKNIQYF

d_call: TRBD2
clone_size: -
j_call: TRBJ2-7
v_call: TRBV5-4
cdr3_nt: TGTGCCAGCAGCTCAAAGACTAGCGTAACGAAAACCTACGAGCAGTACTTC
cdr3_aa: CASSSKTSVTKTYEQYF

d_call: TRBD2
clone_size: few
j_call: TRBJ2-3
v_call: TRBV19
cdr3_nt: TGTGCCAGTAGTATTTCGGTAGCGGGAGGTGATACGCAGTATTTT
cdr3_aa: CASSISVAGGDTQYF

d_call: TRBD1
clone_size: -
j_call: TRBJ2-1
v_call: TRBV5-5
cdr3_nt: TGTGCCAGCAGCAGGGGACAGCCCCCACCCTACAATGAGCAGTTCTTC
cdr3_aa: CASSRGQPPPYNEQFF

d_call: -
clone_size: -
j_call: TRBJ1-1
v_call: TRBV6-1
cdr3_nt: TGTGCCAGCACCAGGACGGGGTACCCCACTGAAGCTTTCTTT
cdr3_aa: CASTRTGYPTEAFF

d_call: TRBD2
clone_size: -
j_call: TRBJ2-1
v_call: TRBV12-5
cdr3_nt: TGTGCTAGTGGTTTGTGGACTAGCGGGAGTACCTACAATGAGCAGTTCTTC
cdr3_aa: CASGLWTSGSTYNEQFF

d_call: -
clone_size: -
j_call: TRBJ1-3
v_call: TRBV29-1
cdr3_nt: TGCAGCGTTCGTGCGGTGCGCCGTAGGGAGGACTCTGGAAACACCATATATTTT
cdr3_aa: CSVRAVRRREDSGNTIYF

d_call: -
clone_size: -
j_call: TRBJ2-3
v_call: TRBV7-9
cdr3_nt: TGTGCCAGCAGCTTATCGATAGGGACAGATACGCAGTATTTT
cdr3_aa: CASSLSIGTDTQYF

d_call: -
clone_size: -
j_call: TRBJ1-2
v_call: TRBV10-3
cdr3_nt: TGTGCCATCAGTGAGTCTAAAGGACCACTAAGTGGCTACACCTTC
cdr3_aa: CAISESKGPLSGYTF

d_call: -
clone_size: -
j_call: TRBJ1-4
v_call: TRBV19
cdr3_nt: TGTGCCGGTCGCCGTTCGGGTGAAAAACTGTTTTTT
cdr3_aa: CAGRRSGEKLFF